This TCR beta chain was obtained from a study of T-cell memory formation after mild COVID-19. Trimming took 4 bases from V and 1 from J, leaving 11 bases between them. CDR1 and CDR2 from the germline V gene are KGHDR and SFDVKD. The CDR3 has 15 residues. Amplification by 5'RACE using constant-segment primers produced TCR alpha and TCR beta cDNA libraries that carried sample barcodes and UMIs. TCRdb re-analysed the 5' RACE reads in MiXCR, keeping a single row per CDR3 protein. The sample consists of about 540,000 distinct CDR3 sequences, roughly 21% of them appearing once. General study points: The study detected some responding clones in pre-infection memory, suggesting cross-reactive memory joined. Clones which contracted sat mainly in CM and EM if CD4+, and in EMRA if CD8+.

This clonotype was seen only a few times. The antigen is not known. The V and J genes are TRBV24-1 and TRBJ2-3, with D uncertain. This TCR came from an adult woman who had mild COVID-19 (a few samples of this study predate the infection). Cell type and time point are not known. The source material was PBMCs or a T cell subset sorted from them (not recorded which). CDR3 sequence (DNA): TGTGCCACCAGTGAAACGCTAGGCGGCACAGATACGCAGTATTTT. This sequence encodes CATSETLGGTDTQYF.